One T cell receptor (beta chain) is described in this entry. The data were produced by immunoSEQ multiplex PCR, yet TCRdb's version contains in-frame clones alone and is incomplete. The table includes tens of thousands of clones, about 45% detected once. The sample comes from a study of graft-versus-host responses after intestinal transplantation. The overall study: Recipients were all induced with anti-thymocyte globulin, then given tacrolimus and steroids for 2 to 3 years.

In germline, CDR1 is MNHEY, CDR2 SVGAGI. The CDR3 contains 14 residues. Trimming cost V 6 bases and J 8 bases, with 16 bases left between them. The authors combined 200,000 CFSE-labeled responder cells with 200,000 irradiated, violet-dye-labeled stimulator cells in plates. Dividing CFSE-low CD3+CD4+ and CD3+CD8+ responders were isolated by sorting after the reaction. Study outcomes and limitations: GvH clones turned up in recipient marrow; some had shown up first in ileum or blood.

This clonotype was obtained from a human patient who was an organ donor for intestinal transplantation. This chain links TRBV6-5 with TRBJ1-4, with D hard to call. This specimen was alloreactive CD8+ T cells from a mixed lymphocyte reaction culture, taken before transplantation. Subset given: CFSE-low proliferating T cells sorted from approximately 6-day pre-transplant mixed lymphocyte reaction (GvH or HvG direction). This chain's CDR3 is CASRPDEVWEKLFF. As DNA, the CDR3 is TGTGCCAGCAGGCCCGACGAGGTTTGGGAAAAACTGTTTTTT.